The rows below give T cell receptor beta chains drawn from one sample of a study of blood T cells in healthy people across ages. TCRdb recomputed calls from the 5' RACE reads with MiXCR, one row per CDR3 protein. The sample shows fewer than 900,000 distinct CDR3 sequences, 45% to 50% of them seen only once. Sequencing was carried out using blood. The source of these receptors is a woman aged 55-69 years in good health. Both conserved end residues are part of each CDR3. The D gene is left open where the match is weak. Not every row has a clone size; where given, it reads once, few, many or a size class.

abundance	v_gene	j_gene	d_gene	CDR3nt	CDR3aa
NA	TRBV7-2	TRBJ2-5	NA	TGTGCCAGCAGCCCGAGTCTCGAGACCCAGTACTTC	CASSPSLETQYF
NA	TRBV2	TRBJ2-7	NA	TGTGCCAGCAACAAGGATCGTTACGAGCAGTACTTC	CASNKDRYEQYF
NA	TRBV20-1	TRBJ2-7	NA	TGCAGTGCTAGGGCGGCACCACACTACGACGAGCAGTACTTC	CSARAAPHYDEQYF
few	TRBV10-3	TRBJ2-2	NA	TGTGCCATCTCCGACCCAGGGTCATCGAACACCGGGGAGCTGTTTTTT	CAISDPGSSNTGELFF
NA	TRBV7-9	TRBJ2-4	NA	TGTGCCAGCTCAACCACCATAGGGTACGGGCAGTACTTC	CASSTTIGYGQYF
NA	TRBV7-8	TRBJ1-2	TRBD1	TGTGCCAGCAGCTTAGCACAGGGGGCCGGCTATGGCTACACCTTC	CASSLAQGAGYGYTF
NA	TRBV24-1	TRBJ2-1	TRBD1	TGTGCCACCAGTGATTCAAAGGACAGGGGCCGGAGCTTTTACAATGAGCAGTTCTTC	CATSDSKDRGRSFYNEQFF
few	TRBV6-2/TRBV6-3	TRBJ2-5	NA	TGTGCCAGCAGTTACATCCCTCAAGAGACCCAGTACTTC	CASSYIPQETQYF
NA	TRBV25-1	TRBJ2-7	NA	TGTGCCAGCAGTGATCTTAGGGGGGGGGTCGAGTACTTC	CASSDLRGGVEYF
few	TRBV5-1	TRBJ2-7	NA	TGCGCCAGCAGCTTGGAGTCGGGGACTCGGTACGAGCAGTACTTC	CASSLESGTRYEQYF
few	TRBV15	TRBJ2-1	TRBD2	TGTGCCACCGCCAGCGGGAGCTACAATGAGCAGTTCTTC	CATASGSYNEQFF
many	TRBV5-6	TRBJ1-2	NA	TGTGCCAGCAGCACTGGCCGAGACAGGAACTATGGCTACACCTTC	CASSTGRDRNYGYTF
few	TRBV7-9	TRBJ1-4	NA	TGTGCCAGCAGGGGTGAGGGGGATGAAAAACTGTTTTTT	CASRGEGDEKLFF
NA	TRBV29-1	TRBJ1-2	NA	TGCAGCGTTGAAGATGTAAGCAAGGGCTATGGCTACACCTTC	CSVEDVSKGYGYTF
NA	TRBV12-3/TRBV12-4	TRBJ1-5	NA	TGTGCCAGCAGTTTTGCAGGGAGCCAGCCCCAGCATTTT	CASSFAGSQPQHF
NA	TRBV7-9	TRBJ2-1	NA	TGTGCCAGCAGCTTAGATGGGAGAGGGGTCAATGAGCAGTTCTTC	CASSLDGRGVNEQFF
many	TRBV29-1	TRBJ2-4	NA	TGCAGCGTTCTAACTAGGGTTGAAAACATTCAGTACTTC	CSVLTRVENIQYF
NA	TRBV7-2	TRBJ2-3	TRBD2	TGTGCCAGCAGGACCAGGACTAGCGGGAGTACGCAGTATTTT	CASRTRTSGSTQYF
few	TRBV7-8	TRBJ1-2	NA	TGTGCCAGCAGCTTGGAAGGCAGTAACTATGGCTACACCTTC	CASSLEGSNYGYTF
NA	TRBV28	TRBJ2-7	TRBD2	TGTGCCAGCAGCGGGACTAGCGGTCTTGGGGCGCCCTACGAGCAGTACTTC	CASSGTSGLGAPYEQYF
few	TRBV27	TRBJ2-3	TRBD2	TGTGCCAGCACCCCCGGCCCGGGAGGGAGCACAGATACGCAGTATTTT	CASTPGPGGSTDTQYF
few	TRBV2	TRBJ2-5	NA	TGTGCCAGCAGTACAGACAGTGGAGGGACCCAGTACTTC	CASSTDSGGTQYF